This T cell receptor beta chain was recorded in a study of blood T cell repertoires in COVID-19. Study information: Some COVID-19 samples were acute and others convalescent; all came from the United States, Italy and Spain. PBMCs, B-cell-depleted T cells, or T cells were the source of the cDNA or gDNA that made up the material.

How the authors handled the data: Nucleated cell number was recorded as an estimate derived from reference gene primer amplification. Method: immunoSEQ multiplex PCR; TCRdb's copy keeps in-frame clones and lacks some. For V, J and clone size, that table is used; D and trimming come from the DNA. This sample carries roughly 300,000 clones, approximately 87% of them seen once, and the ten largest clones take approximately 12%. Followed longitudinally, the Seattle patients had been enrolled during active infection. Between the trimmed V and J ends, which lost 9 bases and 1 base, there was a span of 15 bases. CDR3 length: 14 amino acids. Germline V gene sequence: CDR1 MNHEY, CDR2 SMNVEV (reference sequence).

The V gene is TRBV27, the J gene TRBJ2-5; no firm D call. The source is a woman in her twenties or thirties with COVID-19, enrolled during active disease. The specimen sequenced was peripheral blood. The CDR3 region is CASPCSTPQETQYF. In DNA form, the CDR3 reads TGTGCCAGTCCGTGTAGTACCCCCCAAGAGACCCAGTACTTC.